The entry below gives a single T cell receptor beta chain sequence along with its context. Per the authors' pipeline: Amplification from reference gene primers served as the basis for estimated nucleated cell counts. Clones were sequenced by immunoSEQ multiplex PCR, and TCRdb holds only the in-frame ones, with some missing. The DNA was the basis for D and trimming; V, J and clone size are from that table. This repertoire shows some 200,000 clones, approximately 90% found once; its top ten account for 6% to 7.5%. This sample was taken from a study of blood T cell repertoires in COVID-19. Study summary: The samples span acute and convalescent COVID-19 from the United States, Italy and Spain. In each case, the material was cDNA or gDNA derived from T cells, B-cell-depleted T cells, or PBMCs.

Trimming left V 6 bases short and J 2 bases short, with 16 bases between. The CDR3 contains 14 residues. Germline loops: CDR1 GTSNPN, CDR2 SVGIG (reference sequence). The chain is built from TRBV30 and TRBJ1-2; D unclear. The clonotype comes from an elderly woman in a cohort sampled during active or convalescent COVID-19. Material for sequencing was peripheral blood. CDR3 DNA: TGTGCCTGTCCCGGGAGGGTCGGCAACTATGGCTACACCTTC. It specifies CACPGRVGNYGYTF.